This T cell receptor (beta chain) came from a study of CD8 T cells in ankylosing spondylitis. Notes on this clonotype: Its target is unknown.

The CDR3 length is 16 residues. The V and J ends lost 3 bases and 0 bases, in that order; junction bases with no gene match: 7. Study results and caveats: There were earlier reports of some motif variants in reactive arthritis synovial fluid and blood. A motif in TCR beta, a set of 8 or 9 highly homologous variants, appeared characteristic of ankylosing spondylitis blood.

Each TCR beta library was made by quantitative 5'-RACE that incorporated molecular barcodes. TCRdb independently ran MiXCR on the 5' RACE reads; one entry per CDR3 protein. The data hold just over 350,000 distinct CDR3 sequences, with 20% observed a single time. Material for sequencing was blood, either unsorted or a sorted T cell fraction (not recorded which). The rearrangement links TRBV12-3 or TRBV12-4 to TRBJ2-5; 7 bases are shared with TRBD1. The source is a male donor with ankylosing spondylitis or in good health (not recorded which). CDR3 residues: CASSLPGQIHQETQYF. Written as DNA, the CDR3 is TGTGCCAGCAGTTTGCCGGGACAGATCCACCAAGAGACCCAGTACTTC.